These 15 T cell receptor beta chains share one sample of origin, sequenced in a study of shared clonotypes between healthy human individuals. Profiled with immunoSEQ multiplex PCR; TCRdb holds only in-frame clones, not every one. This table holds approximately 2.1 million clones, roughly 93% found once. The sequenced sample was naive CD4+ T cells from PBMCs. Subset meaning: CD45RA+ positively selected. These receptors came from a man aged 18 to 29 in good health. Some clones in this sample may be carry-over from other donors' samples.

CDR3 bases: TGTGCCACCAGCAGAGATCGCCGAACACTTTTTATGAACACTGAAGCTTTCTTT. Its translation: CATSRDRRTLFMNTEAFF. The rearrangement joins TRBV15 to TRBJ1-1, with unresolved D. The CDR3 has 18 amino acids. V was shortened by 0 bases and J by 0 bases, with 17 bases between the two germline ends. Germline CDR1 is LNHNV and CDR2 is YYDKDF (reference sequence). The variable domain in full, completed from reference TRBV15 and TRBJ1-1, reads DAMVIQNPRYQVTQFGKPVTLSCSQTLNHNVMYWYQQKSSQAPKLLFHYYDKDFNNEADTPDNFQSRRPNTSFCFLDIRSPGLGDTAMYLCATSRDRRTLFMNTEAFFGQGTRLTVV.

CDR3 coding DNA: TGTGCCAGTAAAGGGGAATCCTACAATGAGCAGTTCTTC. It translates to CASKGESYNEQFF. The V gene is TRBV19, the J gene TRBJ2-1; D is possibly TRBD1 (5 bases). Per the germline V gene, CDR1 is LNHDA and CDR2 is SQIVND (reference sequence). The CDR3 consists of 13 residues. With 7 bases removed from V and 1 base from J, the gap between germline ends came to 8 bases. Based on the CDR3 plus reference TRBV19 and TRBJ2-1, the full variable domain is DGGITQSPKYLFRKEGQNVTLSCEQNLNHDAMYWYRQDPGQGLRLIYYSQIVNDFQKGDIAEGYSVSREKKESFPLTVTSAQKNPTAFYLCASKGESYNEQFFGPGTRLTVL.

V gene TRBV5-1 combines with J gene TRBJ2-5; 7 bases fit TRBD2. The CDR3 is 15 residues long. Germline trimming cut 0 bases from V and 4 bases from J; bases unmatched to any gene: 6. Germline V lookup: CDR1 SGHRS, CDR2 YFSETQ. CDR3 sequence: CASSLVPGGVETQYF. The CDR3 DNA follows: TGCGCCAGCAGCTTGGTTCCGGGAGGAGTAGAGACCCAGTACTTC.

This chain connects TRBV5-4 to TRBJ2-7, with TRBD2 matching over 7 bases. Germline V gene sequence: CDR1 SGHNT, CDR2 YYREEE (reference sequence). Trimming took 1 base from V and 4 from J; bases not matched to a gene: 8. The length of the CDR3 is 15 residues. The CDR3 sequence is CASSLQASGKYEQYF. The CDR3 DNA sequence: TGTGCCAGCAGCTTGCAAGCTAGCGGAAAGTACGAGCAGTACTTC.

The chain uses TRBV28 and TRBJ1-4, with D possibly being TRBD1 (5 bases). The V and J ends lost 5 bases and 3 bases respectively, with 13 bases between them. CDR1 MDHEN and CDR2 SYDVKM come from the germline V gene. The CDR3 length is 15 residues. CDR3 loop: CASSLLGGANEKLFF. CDR3 nucleotide sequence: TGTGCCAGCAGTCTCCTCGGAGGGGCTAATGAAAAACTGTTTTTT.

The chain has TRBV20-1 and TRBJ2-5, with D unclear. CDR3 size: 11 residues. Germline CDR1 is DFQATT and CDR2 is SNEGSKA (reference sequence). V was shortened by 7 bases and J by 5 bases, with 11 bases between the two germline ends. CDR3 DNA: TGCAGTGAGCCATTCGGGGAGACCCAGTACTTC. Translated: CSEPFGETQYF.

The J gene is TRBJ2-2, the V gene TRBV28; 13 nucleotides align to TRBD2. This CDR3 has 15 residues. With V trimmed by 4 bases and J by 6 bases, 2 bases remained unmatched. The germline V gene has CDR1 MDHEN and CDR2 SYDVKM. The CDR3 reads CASSSGLAGAGELFF. CDR3 in DNA: TGTGCCAGCAGTTCCGGACTAGCGGGAGCCGGGGAGCTGTTTTTT.

The CDR3 reads CASKGGLGMNTEAFF. The CDR3 nucleotides read TGTGCCAGCAAGGGGGGGCTTGGGATGAACACTGAAGCTTTCTTT. This rearrangement joins TRBV27 to TRBJ1-1; a weak D match, TRBD1 (6 bases). The CDR3 spans 15 residues. CDR1 and CDR2 (germline): MNHEY, SMNVEV (reference sequence). Trimming shortened V by 7 bases and J by 0 bases, and 15 bases separated the two germline ends.

The chain joins TRBV9 to TRBJ1-3, with unresolved D. Germline assignment: CDR1 SGDLS and CDR2 YYNGEE. This CDR3 has 15 amino acids. Trimming removed 0 bases from V and 2 bases from J, with 9 bases in between. CDR3 bases: TGTGCCAGCAGCGTAGTTTCCGGGCCTGGAAACACCATATATTTT. This translates into CASSVVSGPGNTIYF.

The chain couples TRBV6-6 to TRBJ2-7; D is tentatively TRBD1 or TRBD2 (5 bases each). CDR3 length equals 14 residues. V was cut by 6 bases and J by 0 bases, with 12 bases left in between. CDR1 MNHNY and CDR2 SVGAGI come from the germline V gene (reference sequence). CDR3 bases: TGTGCCAGCAGAAGGGACGGACGCTCCTACGAGCAGTACTTC. Translation gives CASRRDGRSYEQYF.

Only one count was recorded for this clone. The chain recombines TRBV18 with TRBJ1-1, with 9 bases matching TRBD1. The CDR3 consists of 17 residues. Per germline, CDR1 KGHSH and CDR2 LQKENI. V lost 6 bases, J lost 1 base, and 12 bases stayed unmatched. CDR3 DNA: TGTGCCAGCTCCCCCGCGGGACAGGGCACAACGAACACTGAAGCTTTCTTT. It codes for CASSPAGQGTTNTEAFF.

The chain carries TRBV4-3 and TRBJ2-3; possible D gene TRBD2, 6 bases. CDR1 LGHNA and CDR2 YSLEER come from the germline V gene. V was trimmed by 0 bases and J by 13 bases, leaving 20 bases between them. There are 15 residues in the CDR3. The CDR3 region is CASSQDRRVDAKKYF. DNA of the CDR3: TGCGCCAGCAGCCAAGACCGGAGGGTCGACGCCAAAAAGTATTTT.

The chain is built from TRBV6-5 and TRBJ2-1, with D possibly matching TRBD2 (5 bases). V was cut by 6 bases and J by 10 bases, with 13 bases left in between. The CDR3 has 12 amino acids. CDR1 is MNHEY and CDR2 is SVGAGI in the germline V gene. For the CDR3, the DNA is TGTGCCAGCAGCCAAACTAGAGGGGAGCAGTTCTTC. Translated, it gives CASSQTRGEQFF.

The V call is TRBV7-3, the J call TRBJ2-2, with TRBD1 matching 8 bases. The CDR3 covers 16 residues. V lost 2 bases to trimming and J lost 9 bases; unmatched junction nucleotides: 11. Germline-derived CDR1 and CDR2 are SGHTA and FQGTGA. The CDR3 loop is CASSLGQSAGGRELFF. The CDR3 DNA reads as TGTGCCAGCAGCTTAGGGCAATCTGCAGGGGGCAGGGAGCTGTTTTTT. Combining the CDR3 with reference TRBV7-3 and TRBJ2-2 gives the whole variable domain GAGVSQTPSNKVTEKGKYVELRCDPISGHTALYWYRQSLGQGPEFLIYFQGTGAADDSGLPNDRFFAVRPEGSVSTLKIQRTERGDSAVYLCASSLGQSAGGRELFFGEGSRLTVL.

The chain carries TRBV28 and TRBJ2-2; 11 bases fit TRBD1. CDR3 length: 17 amino acids. The germline gives CDR1 MDHEN, CDR2 SYDVKM. V shed 6 bases, J shed 4 bases, and the junction held 10 bases outside the gene matches. This CDR3 reads CASSYYPGTGGTGELFF. The CDR3 DNA sequence: TGTGCCAGCAGCTACTATCCCGGGACAGGGGGCACCGGGGAGCTGTTTTTT.